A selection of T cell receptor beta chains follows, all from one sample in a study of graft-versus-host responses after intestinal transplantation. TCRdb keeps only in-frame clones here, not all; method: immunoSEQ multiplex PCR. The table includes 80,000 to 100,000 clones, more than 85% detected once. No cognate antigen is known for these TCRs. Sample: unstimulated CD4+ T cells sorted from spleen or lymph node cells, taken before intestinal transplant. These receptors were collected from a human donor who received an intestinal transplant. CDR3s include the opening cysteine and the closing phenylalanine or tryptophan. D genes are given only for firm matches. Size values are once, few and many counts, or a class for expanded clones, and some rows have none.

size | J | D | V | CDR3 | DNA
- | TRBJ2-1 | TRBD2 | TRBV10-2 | CASSAGTSGSRNEQFF | TGCGCCAGCAGCGCCGGGACTAGCGGGAGTAGGAATGAGCAGTTCTTC
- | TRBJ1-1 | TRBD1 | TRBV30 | CAWSATGTGNTEAFF | TGTGCCTGGAGTGCAACCGGGACAGGCAACACTGAAGCTTTCTTT
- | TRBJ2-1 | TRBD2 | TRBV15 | CATSRALASGIGNNEQFF | TGTGCCACCAGCAGAGCATTGGCTAGCGGGATCGGGAACAATGAGCAGTTCTTC
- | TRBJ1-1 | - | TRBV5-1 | CASSALTSGSTEAFF | TGCGCCAGCAGCGCCTTGACTTCAGGGTCCACTGAAGCTTTCTTT
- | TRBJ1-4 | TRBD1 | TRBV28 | CASSGQGGRTNEKLFF | TGTGCCAGCAGTGGACAGGGGGGAAGAACTAATGAAAAACTGTTTTTT
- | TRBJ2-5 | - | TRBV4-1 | CASSQDYSETQYF | TGCGCCAGCAGCCAAGATTATTCGGAGACCCAGTACTTC
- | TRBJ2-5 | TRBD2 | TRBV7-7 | CASSDGLAGDGRTQYF | TGTGCCAGCAGCGACGGACTAGCGGGAGACGGTCGGACCCAGTACTTC
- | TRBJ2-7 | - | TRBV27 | CASSLRFGSAYEQYF | TGTGCCAGCAGTTTACGATTCGGGTCAGCCTACGAGCAGTACTTC
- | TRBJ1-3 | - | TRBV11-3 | CASSSGRGSGNTIYF | TGTGCCAGCAGCAGTGGGCGGGGGTCTGGAAACACCATATATTTT
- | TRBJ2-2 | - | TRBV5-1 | CASRLNTGELFF | TGCGCCAGCAGACTCAACACCGGGGAGCTGTTTTTT
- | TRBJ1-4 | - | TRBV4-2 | CASSQEGRGATNEKLFF | TGTGCCAGCAGCCAAGAAGGACGGGGGGCAACTAATGAAAAACTGTTTTTT
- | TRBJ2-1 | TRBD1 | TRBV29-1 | CSSRGGTGSYNEQFF | TGCAGCTCCCGAGGTGGGACAGGATCCTACAATGAGCAGTTCTTC
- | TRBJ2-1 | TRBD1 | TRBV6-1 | CASTLGTGLYNEQFF | TGTGCCAGCACCTTAGGGACAGGACTATACAATGAGCAGTTCTTC
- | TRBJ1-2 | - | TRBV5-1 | CASSLRDYGYTF | TGCGCCAGCAGCCTCCGGGACTATGGCTACACCTTC
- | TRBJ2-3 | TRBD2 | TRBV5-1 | CASSLEIAGGPTDTQYF | TGCGCCAGCAGCTTGGAAATAGCGGGAGGGCCCACAGATACGCAGTATTTT
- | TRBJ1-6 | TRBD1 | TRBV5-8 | CARKRDRGRRGDFPLHF | TGTGCCAGGAAACGGGACAGGGGGCGCCGGGGGGATTTCCCCCTCCACTTT
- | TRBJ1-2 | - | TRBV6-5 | CASSYGQTNYGYTF | TGTGCCAGCAGTTACGGACAGACTAACTATGGCTACACCTTC
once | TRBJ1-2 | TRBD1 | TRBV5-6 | CASSQDRGPGYTF | TGTGCCAGCAGCCAGGACAGGGGGCCTGGCTACACCTTC
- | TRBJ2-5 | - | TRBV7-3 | CASSPNGGETQYF | TGTGCCAGCAGCCCCAATGGGGGGGAGACCCAGTACTTC
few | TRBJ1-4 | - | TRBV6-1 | CASREFTGRQEKLFF | TGTGCCAGCAGAGAATTCACAGGGAGACAAGAAAAACTGTTTTTT
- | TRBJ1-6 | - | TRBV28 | CASRTRNSPLHF | TGTGCCAGCAGGACAAGAAATTCACCCCTCCACTTT
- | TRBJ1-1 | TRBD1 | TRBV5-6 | CASSLVGQLNTEAFF | TGTGCCAGCAGCTTGGTGGGACAGTTGAACACTGAAGCTTTCTTT
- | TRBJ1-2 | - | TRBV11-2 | CASSLGGNGYTF | TGTGCCAGCAGCTTAGGAGGAAACGGCTACACCTTC
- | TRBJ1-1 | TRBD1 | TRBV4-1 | CASSQKQGANTEAFF | TGCGCCAGCAGCCAAAAGCAGGGGGCGAACACTGAAGCTTTCTTT
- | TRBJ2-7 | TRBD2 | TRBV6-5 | CASRRLAPYEQYF | TGTGCCAGCAGAAGACTAGCGCCATACGAGCAGTACTTC
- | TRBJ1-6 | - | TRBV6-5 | CASRGGGSYNSPLHF | TGTGCCAGCAGAGGCGGGGGCTCCTATAATTCACCCCTCCACTTT
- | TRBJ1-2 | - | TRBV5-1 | CASSSGEGVDGYTF | TGCGCCAGCAGCTCTGGGGAGGGGGTTGATGGCTACACCTTC
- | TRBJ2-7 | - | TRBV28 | CASSSGDDYEQYF | TGTGCCAGCAGTTCAGGGGATGACTACGAGCAGTACTTC
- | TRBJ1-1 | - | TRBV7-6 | CASSLSESTEAFF | TGTGCCAGCAGCTTATCCGAGAGCACTGAAGCTTTCTTT
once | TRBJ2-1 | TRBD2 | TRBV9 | CASSVVPPQLAARADEQFF | TGTGCCAGCAGCGTAGTTCCCCCCCAACTAGCGGCCAGAGCTGATGAGCAGTTCTTC
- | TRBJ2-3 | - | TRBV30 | CAWSHLGGGGPDTQYF | TGTGCCTGGAGCCACTTAGGGGGCGGGGGGCCAGATACGCAGTATTTT
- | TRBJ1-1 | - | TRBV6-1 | CASRRVEAFF | TGTGCCAGCCGAAGAGTTGAAGCTTTCTTT
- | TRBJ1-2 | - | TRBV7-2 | CASSLSGDGYTF | TGTGCCAGCAGCTTATCCGGGGATGGCTACACCTTC
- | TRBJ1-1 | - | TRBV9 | CASSADSDTEAFF | TGTGCCAGCAGCGCCGACAGCGACACTGAAGCTTTCTTT
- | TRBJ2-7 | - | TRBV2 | CASRPSQGIYEQYF | TGTGCCAGCAGGCCCTCGCAGGGGATCTACGAGCAGTACTTC
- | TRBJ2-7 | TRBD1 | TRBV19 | CASSTGQASYEQYF | TGTGCCAGTAGTACGGGACAGGCCTCCTACGAGCAGTACTTC
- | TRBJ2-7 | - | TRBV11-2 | CASSFVYKNEQYF | TGTGCCAGCAGCTTTGTCTATAAGAACGAGCAGTACTTC
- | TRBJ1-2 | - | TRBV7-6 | CASSLVIDSSYTF | TGTGCCAGCAGCTTAGTTATCGACAGTTCTTACACCTTC
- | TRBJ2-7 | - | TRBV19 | CASSSQGFHEQYF | TGTGCCAGTAGCTCACAGGGTTTCCACGAGCAGTACTTC
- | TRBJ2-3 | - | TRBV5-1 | CASARERVVDTQYF | TGCGCCAGCGCCCGAGAGAGAGTGGTGGATACGCAGTATTTT
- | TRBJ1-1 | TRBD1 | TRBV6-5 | CASSYTGTGGTEAFF | TGTGCCAGCAGTTACACCGGGACAGGGGGCACTGAAGCTTTCTTT
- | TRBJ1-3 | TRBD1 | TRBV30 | CAWSRTGGNTIYF | TGTGCCTGGAGCAGGACAGGTGGAAACACCATATATTTT
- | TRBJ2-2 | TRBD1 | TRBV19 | CASKRATGVNTGELFF | TGTGCCAGTAAACGCGCGACAGGGGTAAACACCGGGGAGCTGTTTTTT
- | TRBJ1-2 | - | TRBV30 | CAWSAGFGYTF | TGTGCCTGGAGTGCAGGGTTTGGCTACACCTTC
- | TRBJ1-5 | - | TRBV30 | CAWSGSGSQPQHF | TGTGCCTGGAGTGGTAGCGGAAGCCAGCCCCAGCATTTT
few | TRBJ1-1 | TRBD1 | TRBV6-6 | CASSKQGTNTEAFF | TGTGCCAGCAGTAAACAGGGGACGAACACTGAAGCTTTCTTT
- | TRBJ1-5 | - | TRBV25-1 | CASSEPWRGDQPQHF | TGTGCCAGCAGTGAACCCTGGAGGGGCGATCAGCCCCAGCATTTT
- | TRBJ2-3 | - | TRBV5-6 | CASSWRQTSTDTQYF | TGTGCCAGCAGCTGGCGACAGACTAGCACAGATACGCAGTATTTT
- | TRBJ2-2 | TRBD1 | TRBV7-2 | CATRGQKITGELFF | TGTGCCACCAGGGGACAGAAGATCACCGGGGAGCTGTTTTTT
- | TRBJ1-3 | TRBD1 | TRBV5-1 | CASSATTGGNTIYF | TGCGCCAGCAGCGCTACGACAGGGGGAAACACCATATATTTT
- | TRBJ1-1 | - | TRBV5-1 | CASSPQRLVEAFF | TGCGCCAGCAGCCCCCAGAGGTTAGTAGAAGCTTTCTTT
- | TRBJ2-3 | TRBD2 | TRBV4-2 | CASSQPLAGGPDTQYF | TGTGCCAGCAGCCAACCACTAGCGGGGGGGCCGGATACGCAGTATTTT
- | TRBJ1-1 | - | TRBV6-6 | CASSPHGQRAEAFF | TGTGCCAGCAGCCCACACGGACAGAGGGCTGAAGCTTTCTTT
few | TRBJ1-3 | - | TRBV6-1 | CASRTASGNTIYF | TGTGCCAGCAGGACAGCCTCTGGAAACACCATATATTTT
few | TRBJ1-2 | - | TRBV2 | CASIPTGRGPGANYGYTF | TGTGCCAGCATACCCACAGGACGGGGACCGGGAGCTAACTATGGCTACACCTTC
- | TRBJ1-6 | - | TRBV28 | CASSLFRGSNSPLHF | TGTGCCAGCAGCCTCTTTCGGGGAAGCAATTCACCCCTCCACTTT
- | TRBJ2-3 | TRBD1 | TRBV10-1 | CASSDSRQGSPDTQYF | TGCGCCAGCAGTGACTCTCGACAGGGGTCGCCAGATACGCAGTATTTT
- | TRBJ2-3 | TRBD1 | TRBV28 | CASSDETGGTDTQYF | TGTGCCAGCAGTGACGAGACAGGGGGAACAGATACGCAGTATTTT
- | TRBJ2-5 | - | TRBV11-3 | CASSSLRGETQYF | TGTGCCAGCAGCTCCCTGCGGGGTGAGACCCAGTACTTC
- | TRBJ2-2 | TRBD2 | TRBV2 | CASSTSENTGELFF | TGTGCCAGCAGCACTAGCGAAAACACCGGGGAGCTGTTTTTT